This T cell receptor (beta chain) stems from a study of beta chain features in type 1 diabetes. Sorting gave populations that all exceeded 98% purity. Between the trimmed V and J ends, which lost 4 bases and 2 bases, there was a span of 12 bases. The CDR3 has 15 residues. Germline V gene sequence: CDR1 SGHTA, CDR2 FQGNSA. Expressed TCRB transcripts got sequenced, as all isolated RNA was reverse transcribed. TCRdb keeps only in-frame clones here, not all; method: immunoSEQ multiplex PCR. The sample has around 330,000 clones, approximately 10% seen once. The V and J genes are TRBV7-2 and TRBJ2-1; maybe TRBD1 (5 bases). The source material was naive CD4+ T cells from blood. The sequence came from a woman under 40 in good health. Written as DNA, the CDR3 is TGTGCCAGCAGCTCAAGACAGAACGCCTACAATGAGCAGTTCTTC. Protein: CASSSRQNAYNEQFF.